Following are 14 T cell receptor beta chains from one sample sequenced in a study of T cells in localized non-small cell lung cancer (dated by TCRdb to the early 2020s). The library came from the immunoSEQ multiplex PCR assay. TCRdb carries this immuneACCESS record with in-frame sequences only. Its versions omit some clonotypes, under half of them owing to an unresolved V gene in the studies checked, with the rest unexplained. This sample comprises tens of thousands of clones, roughly nine tenths of them detected only once. The ten largest make up 7.1% of the sample. This material consisted of peripheral blood, taken before any cancer treatment. The receptors were sampled from a female donor of 60 years or more with stage I lung adenocarcinoma.

J is TRBJ2-7 and V is TRBV19; 10 bases line up with TRBD1. The CDR3 has 16 residues. V lost 6 bases, J lost 6 bases, and 14 bases stayed unmatched. Per the germline V gene, CDR1 is LNHDA and CDR2 is SQIVND (reference sequence). The CDR3 reads CASRTLRGTGASEQYF. The CDR3 DNA follows: TGTGCCAGTAGAACGCTTAGGGGGACAGGGGCATCCGAGCAGTACTTC.

The V and J genes are TRBV19 and TRBJ2-3; D unclear. Germline CDR1 reads LNHDA; CDR2 reads SQIVND (reference sequence). The CDR3 spans 14 residues. The V gene lost 4 bases and the J gene lost 2 bases, with 10 bases spanning the gap. This chain's CDR3 is CASSKDGYTDTQYF. CDR3 DNA: TGTGCCAGTAGTAAGGACGGATACACAGATACGCAGTATTTT.

The V gene is TRBV6-4, the J gene TRBJ2-1, with D possibly matching TRBD1 (6 bases). CDR3 length equals 16 residues. The germline V and J ends were trimmed by 4 bases and 8 bases, with 21 bases remaining between them. Germline V gives CDR1 MRHNA, CDR2 SNTAGT. The CDR3 coding sequence is TGTGCCAGCAGTGTCCAGGGACGGACAGCCTTTCATGAGCAGTTCTTC. It encodes CASSVQGRTAFHEQFF.

The chain combines TRBV28 with TRBJ2-7; 7 bases map to TRBD1. The CDR3 is 14 amino acids. V shed 5 bases, J shed 3 bases, and the junction held 7 bases outside the gene matches. Germline V lookup: CDR1 MDHEN, CDR2 SYDVKM. DNA for the CDR3: TGTGCCAGCAGTACTCCGGGACAGTTCTACGAGCAGTACGTC. It encodes CASSTPGQFYEQYV.

The genes are TRBV5-1 and TRBJ2-2, with 10 bases lining up with TRBD2. The CDR3 loop spans 15 amino acids. Per germline, CDR1 SGHRS and CDR2 YFSETQ. The V segment lost 4 bases and the J segment 2 bases; nucleotides outside the gene matches: 2. The CDR3 loop reads CASSLAGDNTGELFF. The DNA for the CDR3 is TGCGCCAGCAGCCTAGCGGGGGATAACACCGGGGAGCTGTTTTTT.

The rearrangement joins TRBV15 to TRBJ1-3, with TRBD1 matching over 8 bases. CDR1 is LNHNV and CDR2 is YYDKDF in the germline V gene (reference sequence). Trimming removed 5 bases from V and 2 bases from J; junction bases left unmatched: 11. This CDR3 contains 17 residues. Here the CDR3 DNA reads TGTGCCACCAGCGCCCCCCACACAGGGGGTACTGGAAACACCATATATTTT. Encoded protein: CATSAPHTGGTGNTIYF.

V gene TRBV18 combines with J gene TRBJ2-7; TRBD1 matches 7 bases. The CDR3 loop spans 13 amino acids. CDR1 and CDR2 (germline): KGHSH, LQKENI. The V gene end was trimmed by 3 bases and the J gene end by 6 bases; junction bases not matched to a gene: 5. The CDR3 nucleotides are TGTGCCAGCTCACCCATTACAGGGGCCGAGCAGTACGTC. Its protein product is CASSPITGAEQYV.

The rearrangement links TRBV11-2 to TRBJ1-1; a weak D match, TRBD1 (6 bases). This CDR3 contains 14 residues. V was pared by 5 bases and J by 11 bases, with 21 bases between. The germline CDR1 and CDR2 sequences are SGHAT and FQNNGV. This CDR3 is CASSGLSPGTRAFF. CDR3 nucleotide sequence: TGTGCCAGCAGCGGCCTCAGCCCAGGGACAAGGGCTTTCTTT.

The chain has TRBV5-8 and TRBJ2-7, with TRBD1 matching over 10 bases. The CDR3 runs 16 residues. Germline CDR1 is SGHTS and CDR2 is YDEGEE. V trimming: 4 bases; J trimming: 6 bases; junction bases outside the gene matches: 13. CDR3 nucleotides: TGTGCCAGCAGCCCCTATGCCGGGACAGGGGTCTTCGAGCAGTACTTC. This encodes CASSPYAGTGVFEQYF.

V and J are TRBV2 and TRBJ2-1; 10 bases line up with TRBD1. This CDR3 spans 14 amino acids. V lost 6 bases, J lost 4 bases, and 3 bases stayed unmatched. Germline loops: CDR1 SNHLY, CDR2 FYNNEI. Here the CDR3 reads CASSPGQGYNEQFF. The CDR3 DNA reads TGTGCCAGCAGCCCGGGACAGGGGTACAATGAGCAGTTCTTC.

The chain carries TRBV5-6 and TRBJ2-3; D perhaps matches TRBD2 (5 bases). The CDR3 totals 12 residues. V gave up 5 bases and J gave up 2 bases, with 6 bases separating them. From germline, CDR1 is SGHDT and CDR2 YYEEEE. CDR3 sequence (DNA): TGTGCCAGCAGACGGGACACAGATACGCAGTATTTT. This encodes CASRRDTDTQYF.

The chain employs TRBV2 and TRBJ1-2; no firm D call. CDR3 length: 15 amino acids. From germline, CDR1 is SNHLY and CDR2 FYNNEI. The V end lost 3 bases, the J end lost 7 bases, and 18 bases lay between the germline ends. The CDR3 region has the DNA TGTGCCAGCAGTGAGAAGGAATTTCGGTGGTTTGGCTACACCTTC. Translating it yields CASSEKEFRWFGYTF.

The chain is built from TRBV29-1 and TRBJ2-6; D remains unclear. Germline CDR1 is SQVTM and CDR2 is ANQGSEA. The ends were cut back, 3 bases at V and 9 bases at J, with 9 bases in the middle. The CDR3 has 12 residues. CDR3 nucleotide sequence: TGCAGCGTTGAGGCAGGCATCAACGTCCTGACTTTC. This translates into CSVEAGINVLTF.

This chain uses TRBV5-4 with TRBJ2-7; D unresolved. The CDR3 length is 13 residues. V was cut by 0 bases and J by 5 bases, with 9 bases left in between. CDR1 and CDR2 from the germline V gene are SGHNT and YYREEE (reference sequence). CDR3 amino acids: CASSLVPGDEQYF. The CDR3 coding sequence is TGTGCCAGCAGCTTGGTGCCTGGCGACGAGCAGTACTTC.